The 25 T cell receptor beta chains given below trace back to one sample, sequenced in a study of T-cell reconstitution after alpha-beta-depleted transplantation in children. A library of TCRbeta sequences, prepared with unique molecular identifiers, was generated. Each CDR3 protein is one row after TCRdb ran MiXCR on the PCR reads. The sample lists a few hundred thousand distinct CDR3 sequences, about 45% seen once, with 27% in the top ten. The specimen was PBMCs, collected before TCRalphabeta/CD19-depleted stem cell transplant. The source of these receptors is a girl aged 2-10 years with aplastic anemia, due to receive a stem cell transplant.

The chain employs TRBV7-2 and TRBJ1-1; possible D gene TRBD1, 6 bases. CDR1 is SGHTA, CDR2 FQGNSA, per germline. Trimming took off 5 bases at V and 0 bases at J, with 16 bases between the two ends. This CDR3 region has 16 residues. CDR3 sequence (DNA): TGTGCCAGCAGCGCGAACAGGGCTGTAATGAACACTGAAGCTTTCTTT. As protein: CASSANRAVMNTEAFF.

This clonotype was detected ten times or more. The chain carries TRBV20-1 and TRBJ2-7; D not certain. This CDR3 spans 12 amino acids. From germline, CDR1 is DFQATT and CDR2 SNEGSKA (reference sequence). Between the trimmed V and J ends, which lost 5 bases and 6 bases, there was a span of 14 bases. CDR3 DNA: TGCAGTGCTCCCCGGAACCCGTGCGAGCAGTACTTC. It is translated as CSAPRNPCEQYF.

V usage is TRBV19 and J usage is TRBJ1-5; tentative D call: TRBD1 (5 bases). V was clipped by 7 bases and J by 1 base, with 20 bases between them. This CDR3 comprises 17 residues. The germline CDR1 and CDR2 sequences are LNHDA and SQIVND (reference sequence). CDR3 nucleotides: TGTGCCAGTAAGCTGCGGGACTTTTCGAGCAGCAATCAGCCCCAGCATTTT. Amino acid sequence: CASKLRDFSSSNQPQHF.

This chain connects TRBV5-1 to TRBJ2-1; TRBD2 aligns across 10 bases. Germline trimming cut 7 bases from V and 7 bases from J; bases unmatched to any gene: 23. The CDR3 sequence is 19 residues long. Germline V gene sequence: CDR1 SGHRS, CDR2 YFSETQ. CDR3 sequence: CASGNVRGRLAGVINEQFF. CDR3 coding DNA: TGCGCCAGCGGGAACGTGAGGGGTCGCCTAGCGGGAGTGATAAATGAGCAGTTCTTC.

The rearrangement links TRBV15 to TRBJ2-3; no definite D call. With 0 bases removed from V and 5 bases from J, the gap between germline ends came to 9 bases. The CDR3 covers 14 residues. Germline CDR1 LNHNV, CDR2 YYDKDF (reference sequence). The CDR3 DNA follows: TGTGCCACCAGCAGAGAATTAGTCCTAGATACGCAGTATTTT. Amino acid sequence: CATSRELVLDTQYF.

This clonotype was counted many times. The V call is TRBV7-2, the J call TRBJ2-1; 9 bases are shared with TRBD2. In germline, CDR1 is SGHTA, CDR2 FQGNSA. This CDR3 is built from 15 residues. Germline trimming cut 1 base from V and 6 bases from J; bases unmatched to any gene: 4. CDR3 bases: TGTGCCAGCAGCTTAGGGACTAGCGAAACCAATGAGCAGTTCTTC. As protein: CASSLGTSETNEQFF. Filled out from reference TRBV7-2 and TRBJ2-1, the complete variable domain reads GAGVSQSPSNKVTEKGKDVELRCDPISGHTALYWYRQSLGQGLEFLIYFQGNSAPDKSGLPSDRFSAERTGGSVSTLTIQRTQQEDSAVYLCASSLGTSETNEQFFGPGTRLTVL.

This clonotype was picked up many times. The rearrangement links TRBV12-5 to TRBJ1-1; unclear D gene. Germline loops: CDR1 LGHNT, CDR2 FRNRAP. V was pared by 6 bases and J by 11 bases, with 22 bases between. The CDR3 runs 14 residues. CDR3 DNA sequence: TGTGCTAGTGGCCAACACTCCACCCCAACGGGGGCTTTCTTT. This sequence encodes CASGQHSTPTGAFF.

The rearrangement uses TRBV12-3 or TRBV12-4 and TRBJ2-5; 13 positions match TRBD2. The CDR3 runs to 16 residues. The J segment lost 4 bases and the V segment lost 6 bases, leaving 8 bases of the junction unmatched. The CDR3 nucleotides read TGTGCCAGCAGCGCCACTAGCGGGGGGGGCACAGAGACCCAGTACTTC. Translation: CASSATSGGGTETQYF.

V usage is TRBV7-9 and J usage is TRBJ2-7; 10 bases align to TRBD1. Germline-derived CDR1 and CDR2 are SEHNR and FQNEAQ (reference sequence). The CDR3 covers 16 residues. With V trimmed by 0 bases and J by 3 bases, 5 bases remained unmatched. The CDR3 coding sequence is TGTGCCAGCAGCTTAGCTTGGGACAGGGGCTTCTACGAGCAGTACTTC. It yields the protein CASSLAWDRGFYEQYF. Filled out from reference TRBV7-9 and TRBJ2-7, the complete variable domain reads DTGVSQNPRHKITKRGQNVTFRCDPISEHNRLYWYRQTLGQGPEFLTYFQNEAQLEKSRLLSDRFSAERPKGSFSTLEIQRTEQGDSAMYLCASSLAWDRGFYEQYFGPGTRLTVT.

The chain combines TRBV15 with TRBJ2-7; D tentatively reads TRBD1 or TRBD2 (6 bases each). Germline V CDR1 and CDR2: LNHNV, YYDKDF (reference sequence). The CDR3 is 13 residues long. The V and J ends lost 4 bases and 3 bases respectively, with 10 bases between them. The chain's CDR3 is CATSTEGGYEQYF. The CDR3 DNA reads TGTGCCACCAGCACAGAGGGGGGCTACGAGCAGTACTTC.

This clonotype was detected only a few times. The chain combines TRBV5-1 with TRBJ2-1, with 7 positions matching TRBD2. Germline V lookup: CDR1 SGHRS, CDR2 YFSETQ. This CDR3 is built from 15 residues. After removal of 0 bases from V and 7 bases from J, the junction contained 7 bases not matched to a gene. CDR3 sequence: CASSLAAGASNEQFF. In DNA, the CDR3 is TGCGCCAGCAGCTTGGCGGCGGGAGCTTCGAATGAGCAGTTCTTC.

This sequence joins TRBV28 and TRBJ1-6; the D is unclear. This CDR3 spans 14 amino acids. The V gene's germline CDR1 is MDHEN and CDR2 SYDVKM. V was clipped by 3 bases and J by 3 bases, with 6 bases between them. CDR3 nucleotide sequence: TGTGCCAGCAGTTTCATCAACTATAATTCACCCCTCCACTTT. Residues: CASSFINYNSPLHF.

The chain recombines TRBV20-1 with TRBJ2-7, with TRBD2 identical over 7 bases. Looked up from germline, CDR1 is DFQATT and CDR2 is SNEGSKA (reference sequence). The CDR3 contains 13 residues. The ends lost 3 bases at V and 3 bases at J; junction bases unmatched: 5. CDR3 nucleotides: TGCAGTGCTAGTCGGGGAGGGGTCTACGAGCAGTACTTC. Translating it yields CSASRGGVYEQYF.

This clonotype was observed a handful of times. This chain links TRBV7-2 with TRBJ2-3; D not resolved. The CDR3 has 13 amino acids. Germline-derived CDR1 and CDR2 are SGHTA and FQGNSA. The V gene lost 5 bases and the J gene lost 7 bases, with 13 bases spanning the gap. CDR3 in DNA: TGTGCCAGCAGCCCCATTGCCCCAAATACGCAGTATTTT. This sequence encodes CASSPIAPNTQYF. The full variable domain, with the rest looked up from reference TRBV7-2 and TRBJ2-3, is GAGVSQSPSNKVTEKGKDVELRCDPISGHTALYWYRQSLGQGLEFLIYFQGNSAPDKSGLPSDRFSAERTGGSVSTLTIQRTQQEDSAVYLCASSPIAPNTQYFGPGTRLTVL.

This clonotype was observed once. The chain has TRBV7-3 and TRBJ2-3; tentative D call: TRBD2 (5 bases). V lost 5 bases to trimming and J lost 2 bases, with 11 bases between them. The CDR3 is made up of 14 amino acids. The germline CDR1 and CDR2 sequences are SGHTA and FQGTGA. CDR3 DNA: TGTGCCAGCAGCCCCGGGGTCCTCACAGATACGCAGTATTTT. Translation gives CASSPGVLTDTQYF.

This clonotype was seen many times. The chain recombines TRBV25-1 with TRBJ2-1; 10 nucleotides agree with TRBD2. Trimming removed 2 bases from V and 2 bases from J; junction bases left unmatched: 3. The CDR3 runs 16 residues. Germline CDR1 and CDR2: MGHDK and SYGVNS. The DNA of the CDR3 is TGTGCCAGCAGTGAACCTAGCGGGAGAACCTACAATGAGCAGTTCTTC. Amino acid sequence: CASSEPSGRTYNEQFF.

This clonotype was counted only a few times. V usage is TRBV2 and J usage is TRBJ2-5; unclear D gene. The CDR3 sequence is 11 residues long. Between the trimmed V and J ends, which lost 1 base and 5 bases, there was a span of 2 bases. Germline values: CDR1 SNHLY, CDR2 FYNNEI. The CDR3 loop is CASSEEETQYF. As DNA, the CDR3 is TGTGCCAGCAGTGAAGAGGAGACCCAGTACTTC.

There are a few counts of this clonotype. This sequence joins TRBV7-2 and TRBJ2-1, with D perhaps being TRBD1 or TRBD2 (5 bases each). The germline gives CDR1 SGHTA, CDR2 FQGNSA. This CDR3 contains 15 residues. Trimming removed 3 bases at V and 0 bases at J, with 9 bases between. In DNA form, the CDR3 reads TGTGCCAGCAGCTTGAAGGGGAGCTCCTACAATGAGCAGTTCTTC. This sequence encodes CASSLKGSSYNEQFF.

This clonotype occurred a few times. V usage is TRBV6-1 and J usage is TRBJ2-3, with 7 bases that match TRBD2. The length of the CDR3 is 13 residues. Germline values: CDR1 MNHNS, CDR2 SASEGT. Trimming cost V 7 bases and J 2 bases; bases outside gene matches: 3. The CDR3 sequence: CASTSGLTDTQYF. For the CDR3, the DNA is TGTGCCAGCACTAGCGGACTCACAGATACGCAGTATTTT.

This clonotype was observed a few times. The chain links TRBV7-3 to TRBJ2-1; D possibly corresponds to TRBD1 (5 bases). The CDR3 has 16 residues. Trimming removed 5 bases at V and 2 bases at J, with 16 bases between. CDR1 is SGHTA, CDR2 FQGTGA, per germline. The CDR3 DNA sequence: TGTGCCAGCAGCCTTGGTCGGACACTTACCTACAATGAGCAGTTCTTC. Translation: CASSLGRTLTYNEQFF.

V and J are TRBV20-1 and TRBJ2-1; D might be TRBD2 (6 bases). Between the trimmed V and J ends, which lost 3 bases and 7 bases, there was a span of 13 bases. This CDR3 region has 13 residues. Per the germline V gene, CDR1 is DFQATT and CDR2 is SNEGSKA (reference sequence). CDR3 sequence (DNA): TGCAGTGCTAGCGAGCGGGTCGGGAATGAGCAGTTCTTC. Translated, it gives CSASERVGNEQFF.

This clonotype was seen ten or more times. V is TRBV12-3 or TRBV12-4 and J is TRBJ2-2; D is unresolved. The CDR3 spans 13 residues. V dropped 6 bases and J dropped 2 bases, with 7 bases sitting between them. CDR3 DNA sequence: TGTGCCAGCAGATATGAAAACACCGGGGAGCTGTTTTTT. This codes for CASRYENTGELFF.

In its sample, this clonotype was seen many times. The J gene is TRBJ1-2, the V gene TRBV20-1; possibly TRBD1 for D (5 bases). The CDR3 totals 13 residues. The V and J ends lost 1 base and 5 bases respectively, with 11 bases between them. Germline loops: CDR1 DFQATT, CDR2 SNEGSKA (reference sequence). The CDR3: CSARVSGDYGYTF. In DNA, the CDR3 is TGCAGTGCTAGAGTTTCGGGGGATTATGGCTACACCTTC.

This clonotype has only one observation. One junction end does not reproduce the germline sequence, and a read error may be involved. The V call is TRBV20-1, the J call TRBJ2-3; tentative D call: TRBD2 (5 bases). This CDR3 comprises 11 residues. CDR1 is DFQATT and CDR2 is SNEGSKA in the germline V gene (reference sequence). The DNA for the CDR3 is TGCAGTGCTAGAGATCTAAAAACTAGTCATTTT. This codes for CSARDLKTSHF.

CDR3 loop: CASSLARAAGVREQYF. The CDR3 DNA is TGTGCCAGCAGTTTAGCGCGGGCAGCGGGAGTACGGGAGCAGTACTTC. The chain joins TRBV12-3 or TRBV12-4 to TRBJ2-7, with 8 bases that match TRBD2. CDR3 length: 16 residues. V lost 0 bases to trimming and J lost 7 bases; unmatched junction nucleotides: 11.